This entry lists 14 T cell receptor beta chains sequenced from one sample in a study of human T cells and chemical hapten exposure. The time point: pre-sensitization, week 0. The sample's treatment: therapeutic diphenylcyclopropenone sensitization with weekly scalp DPC. Via MiXCR, TCRdb re-called the RACE reads, giving one row per CDR3 protein. The table lists 80,000 to 100,000 distinct CDR3 sequences, around 9.5% of them singletons. The sequences come from whole blood, collected in connection with sensitization to the hapten diphenylcyclopropenone (DPC). The origin of the receptors is a woman in her thirties or forties with alopecia areata. Some clones in this sample may be carry-over from other donors' samples.

The sample holds many counts of this clonotype. V usage is TRBV10-3 and J usage is TRBJ2-3; TRBD2 matches 7 bases. V lost 5 bases, J lost 0 bases, and 8 bases stayed unmatched. This CDR3 has 16 amino acids. Germline V CDR1 and CDR2: ENHRY, SYGVKD. This chain's CDR3 is CAISTFLAASTDTQYF. The DNA of the CDR3 is TGTGCCATCAGTACATTCCTAGCGGCTAGCACAGATACGCAGTATTTT.

The chain is built from TRBV30 and TRBJ1-2; D is possibly TRBD1 (6 bases). This CDR3 has 13 residues. V gave up 0 bases and J gave up 4 bases, with 9 bases separating them. Germline values: CDR1 GTSNPN, CDR2 SVGIG (reference sequence). The CDR3: CAWSVGGFYGYTF. The DNA for the CDR3 is TGTGCCTGGAGTGTAGGGGGATTCTATGGCTACACCTTC.

In its sample, this clonotype was seen many times. The rearrangement uses TRBV24-1 and TRBJ2-2; D not certain. Germline CDR1 is KGHDR and CDR2 is SFDVKD. The CDR3 totals 15 residues. The V and J ends lost 3 bases and 4 bases respectively, with 11 bases between them. Here the CDR3 DNA reads TGTGCCACCAGTGATCCGAGGATGGGCACCGGGGAGCTGTTTTTT. Translated, it gives CATSDPRMGTGELFF.

This clonotype has more than one count but fewer than ten. The chain couples TRBV15 to TRBJ2-7; possibly TRBD1 or TRBD2 for D (5 bases each). Germline V gene lookup returns CDR1 LNHNV and CDR2 YYDKDF (reference sequence). Trimming took 1 base from V and 3 from J, leaving 7 bases between them. The CDR3 is 13 amino acids. CDR3 sequence (DNA): TGTGCCACCAGCAGAGTTGGGGGCTACGAGCAGTACTTC. It codes for CATSRVGGYEQYF.

This clonotype showed up many times. V gene TRBV9 combines with J gene TRBJ2-3; D unclear. The V end was cut by 0 bases, the J end by 0 bases, with 5 bases between. The germline V gene encodes CDR1 SGDLS and CDR2 YYNGEE. CDR3 length: 14 amino acids. CDR3 nucleotides: TGTGCCAGCAGCGTAGGTAGTAGCACAGATACGCAGTATTTT. Its protein product is CASSVGSSTDTQYF. Filled out from reference TRBV9 and TRBJ2-3, the complete variable domain reads DSGVTQTPKHLITATGQRVTLRCSPRSGDLSVYWYQQSLDQGLQFLIQYYNGEERAKGNILERFSAQQFPDLHSELNLSSLELGDSALYFCASSVGSSTDTQYFGPGTRLTVL.

The chain is built from TRBV12-3 or TRBV12-4 and TRBJ1-2; D is unclear. Trimming pared 7 bases from V and 8 bases from J, leaving 11 bases between. The CDR3 totals 11 residues. CDR3 in DNA: TGTGCCAGCAATCACGCGGGAGGCTACACCTTC. This gives the protein CASNHAGGYTF.

This clonotype was seen more than once but under ten times. CDR3 sequence (DNA): TGCGCCAGCAGCCAACCCCTAGGGCATGAGCAGTTCTTC. Translating it yields CASSQPLGHEQFF. J is TRBJ2-1 and V is TRBV4-1; D is unclear. The CDR3 spans 13 residues. Germline assignment: CDR1 MGHRA and CDR2 YSYEKL. V shed 2 bases and J shed 8 bases, with 10 bases lying between them.

In this sample, this clonotype turned up a few times. The V call is TRBV4-3, the J call TRBJ1-2; 10 bases align to TRBD1. This CDR3 is built from 17 residues. The V and J ends lost 1 base and 2 bases, in that order; junction bases with no gene match: 7. Germline CDR1 LGHNA, CDR2 YSLEER. Here the CDR3 DNA reads TGCGCCAGCAGCCAAGTTCCTCCGGGACAGGGGAACTATGGCTACACCTTC. Translating it yields CASSQVPPGQGNYGYTF.

This clonotype was seen a few times. The gene calls are TRBV12-3 or TRBV12-4 and TRBJ2-3, with 9 bases lining up with TRBD2. The CDR3 runs to 15 residues. Trimming cost V 4 bases and J 3 bases; bases outside gene matches: 5. CDR3 region: CASSSLAGRTDTQYF. In DNA form, the CDR3 reads TGTGCCAGCAGTTCGCTAGCGGGGCGAACAGATACGCAGTATTTT.

V usage is TRBV6-5 and J usage is TRBJ2-1; TRBD2 agrees at 12 bases. With V trimmed by 4 bases and J by 10 bases, 11 bases remained unmatched. The CDR3 has 16 residues. From germline, CDR1 is MNHEY and CDR2 SVGAGI. The CDR3: CASSSLAGGSGLEQFF. In nucleotides, the CDR3 is TGTGCCAGCAGTTCCCTAGCGGGGGGGTCCGGTTTGGAGCAGTTCTTC.

In its sample, this clonotype was seen many times. This sequence joins TRBV27 and TRBJ1-1, with 7 bases lining up with TRBD1. V lost 7 bases to trimming and J lost 4 bases; unmatched junction nucleotides: 15. The CDR3 covers 16 residues. Per the germline V gene, CDR1 is MNHEY and CDR2 is SMNVEV (reference sequence). The CDR3 DNA reads as TGTGCCAGCATAATCCGGGACAGCGGAATTGGCACTGAAGCTTTCTTT. Translated, it gives CASIIRDSGIGTEAFF.

This clonotype was counted at least ten times. The chain carries TRBV10-1 and TRBJ2-1, with 8 bases lining up with TRBD1. V was clipped by 3 bases and J by 5 bases; unmatched bases: 9. Germline CDR1 reads WNHNN; CDR2 reads SYGVQD (reference sequence). The CDR3 has 16 residues. CDR3 bases: TGCGCCAGCAGTGATAAGAGGGGACAGGATAACAATGAGCAGTTCTTC. Encoded protein: CASSDKRGQDNNEQFF.

This clonotype has ten or more counts. V usage is TRBV6-2 or TRBV6-3 and J usage is TRBJ1-2; TRBD1 might be the D (5 bases). Trimming left V 4 bases short and J 5 bases short, with 14 bases between. Germline CDR1 reads MNHEY; CDR2 reads SVGEGT. The CDR3 is 14 amino acids. The CDR3 nucleotides read TGTGCCAGCAGTTCCCCCTTTTGGGGGTATGGCTACACCTTC. It codes for CASSSPFWGYGYTF.

The gene calls are TRBV5-4 and TRBJ2-3; D could derive from TRBD1 or TRBD2 (5 bases each). Trimming took off 0 bases at V and 2 bases at J, with 10 bases between the two ends. Germline V gene lookup returns CDR1 SGHNT and CDR2 YYREEE (reference sequence). This CDR3 contains 15 residues. The CDR3 bases are TGTGCCAGCAGCTTGGCGGGGCACCTCACAGATACGCAGTATTTT. Residues: CASSLAGHLTDTQYF.